Sequencing of this T cell receptor beta chain was carried out in a study of blood T cell repertoires in COVID-19. Overall study: The study drew acute and convalescent COVID-19 samples from the United States, Italy and Spain. Nucleic acid was either cDNA or gDNA, and it came from T cells, B-cell-depleted T cells, or PBMCs.

Original analysis: How many nucleated cells were present was estimated from reference gene primer amplification. Sequencing used immunoSEQ multiplex PCR; TCRdb keeps in-frame clones, though not all of them. V, J and clone size are those of that table, while D and trimming were read from the DNA. This sample carries some 99,000 clones, under 90% of them seen once, and the ten largest clones take about 6.6%. This TCR came from a woman in her forties or fifties with acute or convalescent COVID-19. Sequenced input: peripheral blood.

The DNA of the CDR3 is TGTGCCAGCAGTTCCCTTGGGGCGTGGGGCAATCAGCCCCAGCATTTT. This codes for CASSSLGAWGNQPQHF. This chain connects TRBV6-5 to TRBJ1-5; D is possibly TRBD1 (5 bases). CDR1 and CDR2 (germline): MNHEY, SVGAGI. V lost 4 bases and J 2 bases, leaving 15 bases between the germline ends. The CDR3 covers 16 residues.